This record covers a single T cell receptor (beta chain). The antigen is unknown. The germline gives CDR1 SGHAT, CDR2 FQNNGV. V lost 5 bases and J 4 bases, leaving 15 bases between the germline ends. The CDR3 length is 15 residues. This specimen comes from a study of T-cell reconstitution after alpha-beta-depleted transplantation in children. Points from the study as a whole: Elevated TCRbeta diversity at day 60 was traced, in some patients, to surviving recipient T cells and thymic progenitors. T-cell numbers and diversity, one year after transplant, stemmed largely from T cells that were newly produced. Reported findings indicate that, about two months after transplant, alpha-beta T cells came from several hundred expanded clones, which were derived from non-depleted graft cells.

As it was prepared, the TCRbeta library received unique molecular identifiers. TCRdb itself ran the PCR reads through MiXCR, one entry per CDR3 protein. The sample yields 500,000 to 600,000 distinct CDR3 sequences, around 27% seen once. The specimen comprised PBMCs, sampled before TCRalphabeta/CD19-depleted stem cell transplant. The rearrangement joins TRBV11-2 to TRBJ2-1; D is unresolved. The clonotype was recovered from a boy less than two years old with Wiskott-Aldrich syndrome, due to receive a stem cell transplant. The CDR3 DNA is TGTGCCAGCAGCCCTCGGAGAGATGTTTACAATGAGCAGTTCTTC. The encoded protein is CASSPRRDVYNEQFF.